This T cell receptor beta chain comes out of a study of blood T cell repertoires in COVID-19. The wider study: Acute and convalescent COVID-19 samples came from the United States, Italy and Spain. T cells, B-cell-depleted T cells, or PBMCs supplied cDNA or gDNA.

This CDR3 is built from 14 residues. Trimming pared 1 base from V and 5 bases from J, leaving 9 bases between. From germline, CDR1 is SGHDT and CDR2 YYEEEE. Authors' processing steps: Estimated nucleated cell counts came from reference gene primer amplification. Here immunoSEQ multiplex PCR was the method, and the copy in TCRdb shows in-frame clones only, minus some. That table supplies the V and J calls and clone size; D and trimming were determined from the DNA. The sample consists of fewer than 250,000 clones, 70% to 90% of them appearing once. The chain combines TRBV5-6 with TRBJ2-2; D may be TRBD2 (5 bases). The sequenced material came from peripheral blood. The receptor comes from a man aged 40-49 years with acute or convalescent COVID-19. CDR3 amino acids: CASSLSSRTGELFF. DNA for the CDR3: TGTGCCAGCAGCTTGTCTAGCAGGACCGGGGAGCTGTTTTTT.